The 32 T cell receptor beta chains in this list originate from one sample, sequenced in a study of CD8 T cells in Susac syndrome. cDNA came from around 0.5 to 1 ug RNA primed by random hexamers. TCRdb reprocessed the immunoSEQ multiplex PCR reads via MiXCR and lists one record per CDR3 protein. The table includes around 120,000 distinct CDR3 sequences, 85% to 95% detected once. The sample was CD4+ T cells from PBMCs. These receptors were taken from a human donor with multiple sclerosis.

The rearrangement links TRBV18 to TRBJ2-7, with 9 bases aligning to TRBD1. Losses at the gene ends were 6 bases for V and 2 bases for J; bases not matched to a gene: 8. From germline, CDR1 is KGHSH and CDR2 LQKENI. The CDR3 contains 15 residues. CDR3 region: CASSQGTGTTYEQYF. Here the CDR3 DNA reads TGTGCCAGCTCTCAGGGGACAGGGACTACCTACGAGCAGTACTTC.

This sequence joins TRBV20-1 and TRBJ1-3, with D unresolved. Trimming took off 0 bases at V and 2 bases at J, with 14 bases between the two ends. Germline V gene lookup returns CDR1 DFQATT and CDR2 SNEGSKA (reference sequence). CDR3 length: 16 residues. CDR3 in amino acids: CSARDALGNPGNTIYF. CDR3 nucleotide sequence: TGCAGTGCTAGAGATGCCCTGGGAAACCCTGGAAACACCATATATTTT.

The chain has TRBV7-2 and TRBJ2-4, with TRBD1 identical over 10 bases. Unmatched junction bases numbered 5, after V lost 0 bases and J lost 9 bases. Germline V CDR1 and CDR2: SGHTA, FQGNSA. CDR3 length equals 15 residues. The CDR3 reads CASSLALGQGVIQYF. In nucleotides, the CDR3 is TGTGCCAGCAGCTTAGCCCTAGGACAGGGGGTCATTCAGTACTTC.

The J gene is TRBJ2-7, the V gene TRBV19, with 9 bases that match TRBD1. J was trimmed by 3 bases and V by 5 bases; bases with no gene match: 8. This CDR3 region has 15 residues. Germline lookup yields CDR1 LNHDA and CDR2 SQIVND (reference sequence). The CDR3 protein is CASSGPGQGLYEQYF. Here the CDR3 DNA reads TGTGCCAGTAGTGGACCGGGACAGGGTCTCTACGAGCAGTACTTC. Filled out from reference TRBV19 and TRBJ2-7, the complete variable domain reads DGGITQSPKYLFRKEGQNVTLSCEQNLNHDAMYWYRQDPGQGLRLIYYSQIVNDFQKGDIAEGYSVSREKKESFPLTVTSAQKNPTAFYLCASSGPGQGLYEQYFGPGTRLTVT.

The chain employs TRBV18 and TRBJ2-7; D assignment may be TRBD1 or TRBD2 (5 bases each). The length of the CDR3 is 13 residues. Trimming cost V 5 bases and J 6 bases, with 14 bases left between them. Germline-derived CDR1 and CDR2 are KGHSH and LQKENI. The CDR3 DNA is TGTGCCAGCTCATCCCGGGACCTCAGCGAGCAGTACTTC. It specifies CASSSRDLSEQYF.

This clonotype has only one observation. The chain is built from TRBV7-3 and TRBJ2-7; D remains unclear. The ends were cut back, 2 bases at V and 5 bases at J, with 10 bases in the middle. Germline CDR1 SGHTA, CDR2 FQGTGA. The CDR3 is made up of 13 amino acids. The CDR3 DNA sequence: TGTGCCAGCAGCTTAGGGCCCACCGACGAGCAGTACTTC. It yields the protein CASSLGPTDEQYF.

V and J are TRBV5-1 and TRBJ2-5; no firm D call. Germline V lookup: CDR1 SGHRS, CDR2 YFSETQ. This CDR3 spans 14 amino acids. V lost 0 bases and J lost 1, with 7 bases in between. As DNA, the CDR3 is TGCGCCAGCAGCTTGGCGCAGGTCCAAGAGACCCAGTACTTC. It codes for CASSLAQVQETQYF.

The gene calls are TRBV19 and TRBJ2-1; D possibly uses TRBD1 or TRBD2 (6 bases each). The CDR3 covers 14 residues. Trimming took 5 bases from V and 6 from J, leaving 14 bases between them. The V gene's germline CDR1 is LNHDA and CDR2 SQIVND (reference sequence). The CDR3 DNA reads TGTGCCAGTAGTCGGGGGCCTTATCCCAATGAGCAGTTCTTC. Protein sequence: CASSRGPYPNEQFF.

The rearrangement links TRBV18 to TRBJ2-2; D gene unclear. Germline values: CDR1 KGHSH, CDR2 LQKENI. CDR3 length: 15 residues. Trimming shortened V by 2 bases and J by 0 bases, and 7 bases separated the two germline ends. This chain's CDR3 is CASSPETANTGELFF. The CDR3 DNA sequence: TGTGCCAGCTCACCAGAGACCGCGAACACCGGGGAGCTGTTTTTT. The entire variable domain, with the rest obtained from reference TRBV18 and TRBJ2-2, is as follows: NAGVMQNPRHLVRRRGQEARLRCSPMKGHSHVYWYRQLPEEGLKFMVYLQKENIIDESGMPKERFSAEFPKEGPSILRIQQVVRGDSAAYFCASSPETANTGELFFGEGSRLTVL.

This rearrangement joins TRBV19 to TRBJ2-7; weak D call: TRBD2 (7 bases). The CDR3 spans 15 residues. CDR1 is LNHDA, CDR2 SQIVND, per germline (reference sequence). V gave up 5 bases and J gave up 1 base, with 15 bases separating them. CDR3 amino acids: CASSYRGAPSYEQYF. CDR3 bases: TGTGCCAGTAGTTATCGGGGGGCCCCGTCCTACGAGCAGTACTTC.

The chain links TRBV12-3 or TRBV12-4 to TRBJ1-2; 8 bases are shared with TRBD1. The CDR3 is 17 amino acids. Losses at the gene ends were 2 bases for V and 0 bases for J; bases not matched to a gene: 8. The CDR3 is CASSLMAGGLANYGYTF. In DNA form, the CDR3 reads TGTGCCAGCAGTTTAATGGCAGGGGGCCTAGCTAACTATGGCTACACCTTC.

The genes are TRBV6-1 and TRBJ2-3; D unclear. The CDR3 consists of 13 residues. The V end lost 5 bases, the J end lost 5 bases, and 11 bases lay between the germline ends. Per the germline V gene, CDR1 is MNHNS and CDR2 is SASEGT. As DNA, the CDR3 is TGTGCCAGCAGTCTCATCTACGGAGATACGCAGTATTTT. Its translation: CASSLIYGDTQYF.

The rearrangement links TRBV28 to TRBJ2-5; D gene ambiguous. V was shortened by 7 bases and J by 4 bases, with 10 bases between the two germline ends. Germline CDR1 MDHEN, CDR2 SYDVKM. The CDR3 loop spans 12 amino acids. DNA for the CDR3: TGTGCCAGCAACCCAAACGCAGAGACCCAGTACTTC. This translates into CASNPNAETQYF.

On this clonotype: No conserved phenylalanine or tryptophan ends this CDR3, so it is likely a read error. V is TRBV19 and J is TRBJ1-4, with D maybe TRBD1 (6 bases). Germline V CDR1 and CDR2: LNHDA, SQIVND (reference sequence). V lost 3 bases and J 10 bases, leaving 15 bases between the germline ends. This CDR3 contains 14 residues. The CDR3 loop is CASSIRGRSGKLFL. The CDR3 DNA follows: TGTGCCAGTAGTATTCGGGGGCGAAGCGGAAAACTGTTTCTT.

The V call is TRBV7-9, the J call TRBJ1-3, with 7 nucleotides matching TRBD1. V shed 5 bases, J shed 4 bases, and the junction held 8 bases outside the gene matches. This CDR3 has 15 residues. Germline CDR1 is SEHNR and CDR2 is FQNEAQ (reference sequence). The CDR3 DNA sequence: TGTGCCAGCAGCAGCCGACAGGGAACGGGAAACACCATATATTTT. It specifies CASSSRQGTGNTIYF.

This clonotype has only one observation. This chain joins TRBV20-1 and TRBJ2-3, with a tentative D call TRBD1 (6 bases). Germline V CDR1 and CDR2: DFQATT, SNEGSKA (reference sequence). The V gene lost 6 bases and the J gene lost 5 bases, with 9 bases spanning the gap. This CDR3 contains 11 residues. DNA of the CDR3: TGCAGTGCCACAGGGATAGATACGCAGTATTTT. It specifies CSATGIDTQYF.

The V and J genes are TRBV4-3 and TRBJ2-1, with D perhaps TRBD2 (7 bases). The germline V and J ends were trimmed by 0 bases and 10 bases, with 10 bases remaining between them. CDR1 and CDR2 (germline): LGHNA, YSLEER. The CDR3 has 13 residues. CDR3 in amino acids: CASSQDRGGEQFF. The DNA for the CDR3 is TGCGCCAGCAGCCAAGATAGGGGGGGCGAGCAGTTCTTC.

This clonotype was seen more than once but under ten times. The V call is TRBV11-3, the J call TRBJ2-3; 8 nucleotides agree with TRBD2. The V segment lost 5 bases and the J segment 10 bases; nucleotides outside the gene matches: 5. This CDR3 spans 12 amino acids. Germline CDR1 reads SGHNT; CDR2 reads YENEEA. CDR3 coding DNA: TGTGCCAGCAGCCCAGGACTAGCAGCGCAGTATTTT. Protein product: CASSPGLAAQYF.

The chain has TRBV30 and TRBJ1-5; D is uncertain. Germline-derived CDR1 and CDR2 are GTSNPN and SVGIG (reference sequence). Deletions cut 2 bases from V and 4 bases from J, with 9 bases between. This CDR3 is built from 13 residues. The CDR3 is CAWSPPSNQPQHF. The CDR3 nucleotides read TGTGCCTGGAGTCCCCCCTCTAATCAGCCCCAGCATTTT.

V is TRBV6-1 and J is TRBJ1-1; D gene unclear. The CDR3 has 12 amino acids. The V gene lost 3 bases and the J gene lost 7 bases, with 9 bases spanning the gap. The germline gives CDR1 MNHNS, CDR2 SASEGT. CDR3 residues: CASSEAESEAFF. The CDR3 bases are TGTGCCAGCAGTGAGGCCGAAAGTGAAGCTTTCTTT.

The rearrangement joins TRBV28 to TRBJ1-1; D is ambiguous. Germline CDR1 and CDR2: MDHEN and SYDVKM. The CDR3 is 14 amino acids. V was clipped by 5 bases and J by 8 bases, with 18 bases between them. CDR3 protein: CASSPPSTILEAFF. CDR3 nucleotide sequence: TGTGCCAGCAGTCCCCCTTCGACCATCCTCGAAGCTTTCTTT. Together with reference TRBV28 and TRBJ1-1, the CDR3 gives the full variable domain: DVKVTQSSRYLVKRTGEKVFLECVQDMDHENMFWYRQDPGLGLRLIYFSYDVKMKEKGDIPEGYSVSREKKERFSLILESASTNQTSMYLCASSPPSTILEAFFGQGTRLTVV.

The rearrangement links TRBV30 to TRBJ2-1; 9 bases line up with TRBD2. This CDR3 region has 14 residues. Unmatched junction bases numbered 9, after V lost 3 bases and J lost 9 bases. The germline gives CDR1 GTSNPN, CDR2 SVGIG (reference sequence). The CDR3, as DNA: TGTGCCTGGAGACAAAGCGGGGGGCCGCGTGAGCAGTTCTTC. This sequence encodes CAWRQSGGPREQFF.

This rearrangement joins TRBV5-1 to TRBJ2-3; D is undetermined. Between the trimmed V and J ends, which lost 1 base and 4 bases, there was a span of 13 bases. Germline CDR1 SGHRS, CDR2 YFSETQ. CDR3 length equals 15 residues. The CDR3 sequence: CASSLLGINPDTQYF. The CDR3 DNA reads TGCGCCAGCAGCTTGTTGGGGATAAATCCAGATACGCAGTATTTT.

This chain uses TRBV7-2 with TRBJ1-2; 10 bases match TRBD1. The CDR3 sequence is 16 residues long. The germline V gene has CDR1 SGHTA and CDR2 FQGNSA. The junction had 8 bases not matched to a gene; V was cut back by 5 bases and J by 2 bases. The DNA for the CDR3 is TGTGCCAGCAGCCCTCAACCGGGACAGGGGAACTATGGCTACACCTTC. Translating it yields CASSPQPGQGNYGYTF.

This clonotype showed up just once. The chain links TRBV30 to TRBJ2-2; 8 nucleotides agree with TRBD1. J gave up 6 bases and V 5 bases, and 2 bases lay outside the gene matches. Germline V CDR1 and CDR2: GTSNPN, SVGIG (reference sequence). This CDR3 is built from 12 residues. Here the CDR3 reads CAWDRGAGELFF. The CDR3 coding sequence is TGTGCCTGGGACAGGGGCGCCGGGGAGCTGTTTTTT.

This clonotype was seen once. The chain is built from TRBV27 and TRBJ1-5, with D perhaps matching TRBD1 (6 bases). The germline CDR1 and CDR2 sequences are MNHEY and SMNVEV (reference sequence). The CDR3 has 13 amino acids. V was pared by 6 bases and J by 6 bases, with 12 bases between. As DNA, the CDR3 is TGTGCCAGCAGCTACAGGGTAGGTCAGCCCCAGCATTTT. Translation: CASSYRVGQPQHF.

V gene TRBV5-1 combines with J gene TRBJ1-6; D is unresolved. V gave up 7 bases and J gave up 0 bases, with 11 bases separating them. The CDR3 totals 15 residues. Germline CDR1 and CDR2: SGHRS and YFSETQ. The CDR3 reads CASQESSSYNSPLHF. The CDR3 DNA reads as TGCGCCAGCCAGGAATCGAGCTCCTATAATTCACCCCTCCACTTT.

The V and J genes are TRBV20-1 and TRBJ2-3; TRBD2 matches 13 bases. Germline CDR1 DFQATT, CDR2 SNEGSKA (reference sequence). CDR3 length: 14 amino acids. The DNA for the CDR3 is TGCAGCCTCCTTCGGACTAGCGGGGGAGATACGCAGTATTTT. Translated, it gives CSLLRTSGGDTQYF.

The CDR3 loop reads CAWGASGANEQFF. CDR3 DNA sequence: TGTGCCTGGGGAGCCAGCGGGGCCAATGAGCAGTTCTTC. This chain links TRBV30 with TRBJ2-1, with 7 bases fitting TRBD2. V gave up 5 bases and J gave up 6 bases; unmatched junction bases: 7. The CDR3 has 13 amino acids. The germline CDR1 and CDR2 sequences are GTSNPN and SVGIG (reference sequence).

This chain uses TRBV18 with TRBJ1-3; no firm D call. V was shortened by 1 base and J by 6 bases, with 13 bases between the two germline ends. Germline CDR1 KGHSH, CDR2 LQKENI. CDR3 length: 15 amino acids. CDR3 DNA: TGTGCCAGCTCACCACAGGCAGGATCAACAAACACCATATATTTT. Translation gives CASSPQAGSTNTIYF.

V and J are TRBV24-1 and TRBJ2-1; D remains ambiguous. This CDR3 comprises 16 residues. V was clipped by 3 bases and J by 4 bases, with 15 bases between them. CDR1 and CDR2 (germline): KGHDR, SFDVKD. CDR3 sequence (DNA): TGTGCCACCAGTGATCCCCGGGCAGGTTTATACAATGAGCAGTTCTTC. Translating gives CATSDPRAGLYNEQFF.

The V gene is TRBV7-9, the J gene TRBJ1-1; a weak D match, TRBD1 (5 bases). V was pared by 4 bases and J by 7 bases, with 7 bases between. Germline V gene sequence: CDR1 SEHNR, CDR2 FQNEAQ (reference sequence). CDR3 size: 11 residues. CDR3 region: CASSSRVEAFF. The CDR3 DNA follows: TGTGCCAGCAGCTCCAGGGTTGAAGCTTTCTTT.